These 21 T cell receptor beta chains were sequenced from one sample in a study of blood T cell repertoires in COVID-19. Generated by immunoSEQ multiplex PCR, the TCRdb table keeps only in-frame clones and is missing some. The profile shows about 200,000 clones, 80% to 90% of them singletons. Sequences were obtained from peripheral blood. These receptors were obtained from a woman of 80 years or more with acute or convalescent COVID-19.

V and J are TRBV29-1 and TRBJ2-7; 13 positions match TRBD2. The CDR3 is 13 amino acids. The junction had 9 bases not matched to a gene; V was cut back by 6 bases and J by 10 bases. The germline gives CDR1 SQVTM, CDR2 ANQGSEA. CDR3 amino acids: CSVSLAGGPEQYF. CDR3 bases: TGCAGCGTATCACTAGCGGGAGGGCCGGAACAGTACTTC.

This chain links TRBV19 with TRBJ1-5; the D gene is possibly TRBD1 (5 bases). The V end lost 10 bases, the J end lost 0 bases, and 16 bases lay between the germline ends. Germline V gene data show CDR1 as LNHDA and CDR2 as SQIVND (reference sequence). The CDR3 spans 15 residues. CDR3 sequence (DNA): TGTGCCACCCGTGGGGCGAGAGATAGCAATCAGCCCCAGCATTTT. Its protein is CATRGARDSNQPQHF.

This chain joins TRBV18 and TRBJ2-3; TRBD1 matches at 8 bases. CDR1 is KGHSH, CDR2 LQKENI, per germline. V trimming: 3 bases; J trimming: 3 bases; junction bases outside the gene matches: 5. The CDR3 runs to 15 residues. The CDR3 region has the DNA TGTGCCAGCTCACCGACAGGGGCCAAAACAGATACGCAGTATTTT. Residues: CASSPTGAKTDTQYF.

With regard to this clone: A junction boundary mismatches the germline segment, possibly from a read error. J is TRBJ1-1 and V is TRBV6-1; 8 bases fit TRBD1. Germline CDR1 MNHNS, CDR2 SASEGT. The CDR3 totals 18 residues. The CDR3, as DNA: TGTGCCAGCAGAGAAGATTTGCGCCCCGGGACAGGTTACACTGAAGCTTTCTTT. Translation gives CASREDLRPGTGYTEAFF.

V and J are TRBV7-9 and TRBJ1-4, with 9 bases aligning to TRBD1. The CDR3 runs to 14 residues. Trimming took 2 bases from V and 7 from J; bases not matched to a gene: 2. The germline gives CDR1 SEHNR, CDR2 FQNEAQ (reference sequence). The CDR3 protein is CASSLKTGGEKLFF. CDR3 nucleotide sequence: TGTGCCAGCAGCTTAAAGACAGGGGGTGAAAAACTGTTTTTT.

This sequence joins TRBV27 and TRBJ2-2; D ambiguous. The germline V and J ends were trimmed by 3 bases and 4 bases, with 12 bases remaining between them. Germline assignment: CDR1 MNHEY and CDR2 SMNVEV (reference sequence). The CDR3 consists of 15 residues. CDR3 protein: CASSFIPPGTGELFF. As DNA, the CDR3 is TGTGCCAGCAGTTTTATCCCCCCGGGCACCGGGGAGCTGTTTTTT.

The rearrangement uses TRBV28 and TRBJ1-5; D is undetermined. The CDR3 runs 17 residues. The V end lost 3 bases, the J end lost 4 bases, and 19 bases lay between the germline ends. In germline, CDR1 is MDHEN, CDR2 SYDVKM. The CDR3 DNA sequence: TGTGCCAGCAGTTTGTTAGACTCTCCCTCAAGAAATCAGCCCCAGCATTTT. Its protein product is CASSLLDSPSRNQPQHF.

This chain uses TRBV6-2 or TRBV6-3 with TRBJ2-1; 11 bases fit TRBD2. Germline trimming cut 4 bases from V and 6 bases from J; bases unmatched to any gene: 5. The V gene's germline CDR1 is MNHEY and CDR2 SVGEGT. The CDR3 is 15 amino acids. The CDR3 spells CASSLAGGQGNEQFF. CDR3 sequence (DNA): TGTGCCAGCAGTTTAGCGGGAGGGCAGGGCAATGAGCAGTTCTTC.

Points on this clone: Within the sample, other DNA sequences also encode this same CDR3. The rearrangement joins TRBV20-1 to TRBJ1-1; the D gene is possibly TRBD1 (6 bases). Between the trimmed V and J ends, which lost 3 bases and 7 bases, there was a span of 6 bases. CDR1 and CDR2 from the germline V gene are DFQATT and SNEGSKA (reference sequence). The CDR3 consists of 10 residues. The CDR3 sequence is CSARTGEAFF. CDR3 in DNA: TGCAGTGCTAGGACAGGTGAAGCTTTCTTT.

The V gene is TRBV18, the J gene TRBJ2-7, with a tentative D call TRBD1 (5 bases). V shed 2 bases and J shed 3 bases, with 11 bases lying between them. This CDR3 is built from 14 residues. From germline, CDR1 is KGHSH and CDR2 LQKENI. The CDR3 is CASSPGRVSYEQYF. The CDR3 nucleotides read TGTGCCAGCTCACCAGGCAGGGTTAGCTACGAGCAGTACTTC.

The V call is TRBV4-3, the J call TRBJ2-7, with D possibly TRBD2 on 6 matching bases. The germline V and J ends were trimmed by 4 bases and 1 base, with 11 bases remaining between them. Looked up from germline, CDR1 is LGHNA and CDR2 is YSLEER. The CDR3 loop spans 14 amino acids. CDR3 amino acids: CASSPLGGSYEQYF. The CDR3 DNA is TGCGCCAGCAGCCCCTTGGGGGGTTCCTACGAGCAGTACTTC.

The chain combines TRBV7-2 with TRBJ1-4, with 7 nucleotides matching TRBD1. CDR3 size: 15 residues. V lost 5 bases and J lost 8; bases outside the gene matches: 11. The germline V gene has CDR1 SGHTA and CDR2 FQGNSA. CDR3 loop: CASSTTTGRREKLFF. In DNA form, the CDR3 reads TGTGCCAGCAGCACGACGACAGGGCGAAGGGAAAAACTGTTTTTT.

The V gene is TRBV12-3 or TRBV12-4, the J gene TRBJ1-3; no firm D call. Between the trimmed V and J ends, which lost 3 bases and 4 bases, there was a span of 7 bases. CDR3 length equals 13 residues. The CDR3 DNA is TGTGCCAGCAGTTTGGGCAGCGGAAACACCATATATTTT. Translated: CASSLGSGNTIYF.

The rearrangement uses TRBV20-1 and TRBJ2-4; the D gene is possibly TRBD2 (6 bases). This CDR3 is built from 17 residues. Germline CDR1 and CDR2: DFQATT and SNEGSKA (reference sequence). Trimming removed 3 bases from V and 0 bases from J, with 18 bases in between. The CDR3 DNA reads as TGCAGTGCTAGTCGAGGCGGGATGAAACTAGCCAAAAACATTCAGTACTTC. Translated, it gives CSASRGGMKLAKNIQYF.

The genes are TRBV6-5 and TRBJ1-1; D is unclear. This CDR3 has 13 amino acids. V was trimmed by 6 bases and J by 0 bases, leaving 8 bases between them. Germline values: CDR1 MNHEY, CDR2 SVGAGI. CDR3 protein: CASRQRVNTEAFF. The CDR3 bases are TGTGCCAGCAGACAGAGGGTGAACACTGAAGCTTTCTTT.

The V call is TRBV6-6, the J call TRBJ1-1; the D is unclear. With 0 bases removed from V and 8 bases from J, the gap between germline ends came to 13 bases. The V gene's germline CDR1 is MNHNY and CDR2 SVGAGI (reference sequence). This CDR3 is 14 amino acids long. CDR3 region: CASSYSTARQEAFF. The DNA of the CDR3 is TGTGCCAGCAGTTACTCTACGGCCAGACAAGAAGCTTTCTTT.

The chain couples TRBV7-2 to TRBJ2-7, with 10 nucleotides matching TRBD2. The trim removed 5 bases at V and 0 bases at J, leaving 4 bases unmatched. The germline V gene has CDR1 SGHTA and CDR2 FQGNSA. CDR3 length equals 15 residues. CDR3: CASSPGTSVSYEQYF. DNA for the CDR3: TGTGCCAGCAGCCCCGGGACTAGCGTCTCCTACGAGCAGTACTTC.

The V gene is TRBV27, the J gene TRBJ2-7, with 7 bases fitting TRBD1. This CDR3 comprises 15 residues. Germline lookup yields CDR1 MNHEY and CDR2 SMNVEV (reference sequence). The V and J ends lost 5 bases and 5 bases, in that order; junction bases with no gene match: 12. CDR3 protein: CASSSWDSRSHEQYF. In nucleotides, the CDR3 is TGTGCCAGCAGTAGCTGGGACAGTCGAAGCCACGAGCAGTACTTC.

The chain uses TRBV19 and TRBJ2-2; 11 bases fit TRBD2. The CDR3 has 17 amino acids. Trimming at V came to 8 bases and at J to 3 bases, leaving 11 bases not matched to a gene. Per germline, CDR1 LNHDA and CDR2 SQIVND (reference sequence). The CDR3 spells CASLPLAGGSDTGELFF. CDR3 in DNA: TGTGCCAGTTTGCCCCTAGCGGGAGGCTCTGACACCGGGGAGCTGTTTTTT.

This rearrangement joins TRBV4-1 to TRBJ1-5; 9 bases are shared with TRBD1. The V and J ends lost 4 bases and 5 bases, in that order; junction bases with no gene match: 6. Germline lookup yields CDR1 MGHRA and CDR2 YSYEKL. The CDR3 is 15 amino acids. CDR3 sequence: CASSPQDRGYQPQHF. CDR3 DNA: TGCGCCAGCAGCCCACAGGACAGGGGTTATCAGCCCCAGCATTTT.

V usage is TRBV9 and J usage is TRBJ2-6, with 10 bases matching TRBD1. Germline V gene data show CDR1 as SGDLS and CDR2 as YYNGEE. Trimming took 3 bases from V and 0 from J; bases not matched to a gene: 6. CDR3 length: 18 amino acids. Written as DNA, the CDR3 is TGTGCCAGCAGCGCCAGGACAGGGGGGAACTCTGGGGCCAACGTCCTGACTTTC. It is translated as CASSARTGGNSGANVLTF.